This T cell receptor (beta chain) stems from a study of blood T cell repertoires in COVID-19. At the level of the study: In each case, the material was cDNA or gDNA derived from T cells, B-cell-depleted T cells, or PBMCs.

In the original workflow: Nucleated cell number was recorded as an estimate derived from reference gene primer amplification. The protocol was immunoSEQ multiplex PCR, while the TCRdb copy is restricted to in-frame clones and leaves out a portion. V and J calls and clone size follow that table, whereas D and trimming were derived from the DNA. The table lists 42,000 or so clones, around 80% of them singletons. The length of the CDR3 is 9 residues. Germline V gives CDR1 DFQATT, CDR2 SNEGSKA (reference sequence). In this sample, this clone turned up a few times. A junction boundary mismatches the germline segment, possibly from a read error.

This rearrangement joins TRBV20-1 to TRBJ1-2; a weak D match, TRBD1 (5 bases). The sample consisted of peripheral blood. The clonotype comes from an elderly man with acute or convalescent COVID-19. Written as DNA, the CDR3 is TGCAGTGCAGAAACGGGGAGGGGATTC. It yields the protein CSAETGRGF.